Below are 3 T cell receptor beta chains sequenced from a single sample in a study of blood T cell repertoires in COVID-19. Sequenced by immunoSEQ multiplex PCR; TCRdb stores in-frame clones only, minus some. The table shows under 150,000 clones, with roughly 87% occurring only once. Material: PBMCs or T cells enriched from blood (not recorded which). These receptors were taken from a man between 25 and 39 years old who had recovered from COVID-19.

This rearrangement joins TRBV5-1 to TRBJ1-5, with a possible D match to TRBD1 (6 bases). The CDR3 is 15 residues long. The V gene lost 4 bases and the J gene lost 7 bases, with 18 bases spanning the gap. Germline CDR1 and CDR2: SGHRS and YFSETQ. The CDR3 sequence: CASSLTPGGEQPQHF. CDR3 nucleotide sequence: TGCGCCAGCAGCCTGACGCCGGGGGGCGAACAGCCCCAGCATTTT.

The V call is TRBV19, the J call TRBJ1-2, with 8 bases aligning to TRBD1. Germline CDR1 reads LNHDA; CDR2 reads SQIVND (reference sequence). The CDR3 has 19 residues. Trimming at V came to 3 bases and at J to 5 bases, leaving 20 bases not matched to a gene. DNA for the CDR3: TGTGCCAGTAGTATTCGTTGGGTCACCCTGGGACAGGCCCATTATGGCTACACCTTC. Protein product: CASSIRWVTLGQAHYGYTF.

The chain carries TRBV5-1 and TRBJ2-7; D perhaps matches TRBD2 (5 bases). Per the germline V gene, CDR1 is SGHRS and CDR2 is YFSETQ. CDR3 length: 14 residues. Trimming shortened V by 0 bases and J by 1 base, and 8 bases separated the two germline ends. The CDR3 DNA reads as TGCGCCAGCAGCTTGGCCGGGGATTCCTACGAGCAGTACTTC. Protein: CASSLAGDSYEQYF.